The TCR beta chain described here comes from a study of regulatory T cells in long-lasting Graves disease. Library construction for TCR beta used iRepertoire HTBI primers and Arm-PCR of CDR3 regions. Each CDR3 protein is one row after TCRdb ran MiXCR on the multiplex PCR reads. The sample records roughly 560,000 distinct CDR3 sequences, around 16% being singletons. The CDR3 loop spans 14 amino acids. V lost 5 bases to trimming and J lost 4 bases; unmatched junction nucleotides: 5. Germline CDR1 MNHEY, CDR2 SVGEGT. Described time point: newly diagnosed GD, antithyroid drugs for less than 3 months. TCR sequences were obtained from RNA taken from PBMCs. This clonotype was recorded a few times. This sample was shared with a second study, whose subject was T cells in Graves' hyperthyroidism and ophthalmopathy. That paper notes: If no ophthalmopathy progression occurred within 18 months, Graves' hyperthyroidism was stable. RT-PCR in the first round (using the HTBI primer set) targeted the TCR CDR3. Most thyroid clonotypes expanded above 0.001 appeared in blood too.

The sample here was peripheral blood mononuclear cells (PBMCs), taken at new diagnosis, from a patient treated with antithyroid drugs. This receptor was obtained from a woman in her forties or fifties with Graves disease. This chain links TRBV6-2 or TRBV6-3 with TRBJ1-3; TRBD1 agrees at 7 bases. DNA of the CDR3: TGTGCCAGCAGTCGTGGGACAGACGGAAACACCATATATTTT. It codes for CASSRGTDGNTIYF.